This TCR beta chain was obtained from a study of T cell responses to AZD1222 COVID-19 vaccine. Findings and caveats of the study: Possibly, clonal diversity was underestimated; donors were largely white British and included more females. There were repertoire samples only from the period after the peak T cell response. The number of AZD1222 recipients seropositive at baseline was only 5 to 7. Spike-wide vaccine-associated CD4 TCRs dominated at 160-218 and 743-854.

Produced via immunoSEQ multiplex PCR; TCRdb's table is partial and in-frame only. There are 100,000 to 150,000 clones in the sample; more than 85% occur only once, and approximately 10% lies in the top ten. Per the germline V gene, CDR1 is MNHEY and CDR2 is SVGAGI. V was cut by 6 bases and J by 4 bases, with 15 bases left in between. This CDR3 has 14 amino acids. Concerning this clone itself: The target antigen is unknown.

Sequences were derived from peripheral blood, sampled on day 0 of MenACWY control vaccination. The sequence was collected from an adult in good health. J is TRBJ1-1 and V is TRBV6-5; possible D gene TRBD1, 6 bases. CDR3 DNA sequence: TGTGCCAGCAGGCGACAGGCGTCGGGCACTGAAGCTTTCTTT. This sequence encodes CASRRQASGTEAFF.